This T cell receptor beta chain was sequenced in a study of cytomegalovirus exposure and HLA in healthy donors. This clone was observed once. Primers: 60 Vbeta forward and 13 Jbeta reverse. Method: immunoSEQ multiplex PCR; TCRdb's copy keeps in-frame clones and lacks some. The sample records roughly 250,000 clones, 84% being singletons. The sequencing input was PBMCs. The origin of this receptor is a middle-aged woman in good health and CMV-seropositive.

CDR3 sequence reads: CASSGTSGSSTWTDTQYF. In DNA form, the CDR3 reads TGTGCCAGCAGCGGGACTAGCGGGAGCTCAACCTGGACAGATACGCAGTATTTT. The chain combines TRBV9 with TRBJ2-3, with 13 bases lining up with TRBD2. This CDR3 spans 18 amino acids. In germline, CDR1 is SGDLS, CDR2 YYNGEE. J lost 3 bases, V lost 3 bases, and 10 bases had no gene match.